Only a few counts were recorded for the clone carrying this T cell receptor beta chain. Its antigen remains unidentified. This entry comes from a study of immune heterogeneity within non-small cell lung tumors. Study information: Of the tumors, 4 were squamous cell, some eleven non-squamous, and 1 not otherwise specified. Study-wide results and limits: The high-frequency T-cell receptor beta clonotypes mostly did not match up between individual patients.

A multiplex PCR containing 32 V primers and 13 J primers was used to amplify TCR beta CDR3. TCRdb re-analysed the multiplex PCR reads in MiXCR, keeping a single row per CDR3 protein. The table shows roughly 1,900 distinct CDR3 sequences, with about 20% occurring only once. Per sample, around 0.55 ug of bulk tumor genomic DNA was the template used. Widely spaced biopsies, several per primary tumor, were obtained at surgery. Patients went through curative surgery, and their non-small cell lung cancer was untreated and newly diagnosed. The germline CDR1 and CDR2 sequences are SNHLY and FYNNEI. CDR3 length: 14 residues. Trimming removed 8 bases from V and 2 bases from J, with 14 bases in between.

J is TRBJ2-3 and V is TRBV2; D may be TRBD1 or TRBD2 (6 bases each). Sequencing used lung tumor tissue. The TCR was taken from a woman in her forties or fifties with non-small cell lung cancer. CDR3 nucleotide sequence: TGTGCCAGCCGCCGGAGGGGGGCCACAGATACGCAGTATTTT. This codes for CASRRRGATDTQYF.